A single sample gave rise to the 12 T cell receptor beta chains below, sequenced in a study of OX40 agonist ivuxolimab in advanced cancers. Assay: immunoSEQ multiplex PCR; the TCRdb copy retains only in-frame clones and omits some. The sample records about 82,000 clones, over 75% being singletons. Source: CD4+ or CD8+ T cells sorted from blood, taken in a trial of the OX40 agonist ivuxolimab. Receptors originate from an adult with an advanced solid tumor such as melanoma, head and neck, liver or kidney cancer.

V gene TRBV29-1 combines with J gene TRBJ1-5; 11 nucleotides line up with TRBD1. Germline V gives CDR1 SQVTM, CDR2 ANQGSEA. V was pared by 6 bases and J by 7 bases, with 11 bases of the junction left unmatched. There are 15 residues in the CDR3. The CDR3 reads CSVPSLGQGGQPQHF. As DNA, the CDR3 is TGCAGCGTCCCAAGTCTGGGACAGGGGGGGCAGCCCCAGCATTTT.

The rearrangement uses TRBV7-9 and TRBJ1-1; TRBD1 matches at 9 bases. The CDR3 runs to 17 residues. J was trimmed by 4 bases and V by 1 base; bases with no gene match: 10. The germline V gene encodes CDR1 SEHNR and CDR2 FQNEAQ (reference sequence). CDR3 residues: CASSLGGQGGWGTEAFF. DNA for the CDR3: TGTGCCAGCAGCTTAGGGGGACAGGGAGGCTGGGGCACTGAAGCTTTCTTT. The entire variable domain, with the rest obtained from reference TRBV7-9 and TRBJ1-1, is as follows: DTGVSQNPRHKITKRGQNVTFRCDPISEHNRLYWYRQTLGQGPEFLTYFQNEAQLEKSRLLSDRFSAERPKGSFSTLEIQRTEQGDSAMYLCASSLGGQGGWGTEAFFGQGTRLTVV.

As for this clone: The junction differs from germline at one of its ends, possibly a read error. V and J are TRBV20-1 and TRBJ2-7; 7 bases fit TRBD1. CDR3 length equals 11 residues. The germline V gene encodes CDR1 DFQATT and CDR2 SNEGSKA (reference sequence). The CDR3 DNA follows: TGCAGTGCTAGAACACTTACCGGGACAGAGTTC. Its protein product is CSARTLTGTEF.

This chain links TRBV28 with TRBJ1-5; a possible D gene is TRBD1 (6 bases). Germline CDR1 and CDR2: MDHEN and SYDVKM. The CDR3 is made up of 17 amino acids. Trimming shortened V by 4 bases and J by 3 bases, and 19 bases separated the two germline ends. CDR3 loop: CASSSHPGQNINQPQHF. The CDR3 nucleotides are TGTGCCAGCAGTTCCCATCCCGGACAGAATATCAATCAGCCCCAGCATTTT.

V usage is TRBV9 and J usage is TRBJ2-2, with D hard to call. V was cut by 2 bases and J by 1 base, with 9 bases left in between. The V gene's germline CDR1 is SGDLS and CDR2 YYNGEE. The CDR3 is 15 amino acids. Written as DNA, the CDR3 is TGTGCCAGCAGCGTCGGGTGGGAGAACACCGGGGAGCTGTTTTTT. As protein: CASSVGWENTGELFF.

The chain combines TRBV4-3 with TRBJ1-4; no firm D call. The CDR3 is made up of 16 amino acids. Germline assignment: CDR1 LGHNA and CDR2 YSLEER. Trimming removed 0 bases from V and 4 bases from J, with 12 bases in between. The CDR3 region has the DNA TGCGCCAGCAGCCAAGATAGGGCAGCCTATAATGAAAAACTGTTTTTT. Its protein product is CASSQDRAAYNEKLFF.

J is TRBJ2-5 and V is TRBV5-1; 8 bases agree with TRBD2. This CDR3 region has 12 residues. V lost 5 bases to trimming and J lost 5 bases; unmatched junction nucleotides: 2. CDR1 and CDR2 (germline): SGHRS, YFSETQ. CDR3 coding DNA: TGCGCCAGCAGGAGCGGGAGCGAGACCCAGTACTTC. Protein product: CASRSGSETQYF.

The rearrangement joins TRBV10-3 to TRBJ2-6; TRBD1 matches at 7 bases. The germline CDR1 and CDR2 sequences are ENHRY and SYGVKD. V gave up 7 bases and J gave up 0 bases; unmatched junction bases: 6. This CDR3 spans 16 amino acids. The CDR3 DNA follows: TGTGCCATCAAGGGGACAGCCGCCTCTGGGGCCAACGTCCTGACTTTC. It is translated as CAIKGTAASGANVLTF.

As to this clone: The sample carries other DNA sequences with the same CDR3. CDR3 residues: CASSPPGTDTQYF. The CDR3 nucleotides are TGTGCCAGCTCACCACCGGGCACAGATACGCAGTATTTT. J is TRBJ2-3 and V is TRBV18; D is uncertain. CDR3 size: 13 residues. Germline CDR1 is KGHSH and CDR2 is LQKENI. V was cut by 0 bases and J by 1 base, with 2 bases left in between. Combining the CDR3 with reference TRBV18 and TRBJ2-3 gives the whole variable domain NAGVMQNPRHLVRRRGQEARLRCSPMKGHSHVYWYRQLPEEGLKFMVYLQKENIIDESGMPKERFSAEFPKEGPSILRIQQVVRGDSAAYFCASSPPGTDTQYFGPGTRLTVL.

J is TRBJ1-2 and V is TRBV5-1; the D gene is possibly TRBD1 (5 bases). The CDR3 is 13 amino acids. Germline values: CDR1 SGHRS, CDR2 YFSETQ. Deletions cut 2 bases from V and 2 bases from J, with 7 bases between. The CDR3 nucleotides read TGCGCCAGCAGCTTTGACAGCAACTATGGCTACACCTTC. It codes for CASSFDSNYGYTF.

V and J are TRBV10-3 and TRBJ1-2; a possible D gene is TRBD1 (6 bases). CDR3 length: 14 residues. Germline CDR1 is ENHRY and CDR2 is SYGVKD. Trimming took 1 base from V and 4 from J, leaving 10 bases between them. As DNA, the CDR3 is TGTGCCATCAGTGAGTTAGACAGGTTCTATGGCTACACCTTC. Translation gives CAISELDRFYGYTF.

The chain has TRBV15 and TRBJ1-3, with unresolved D. The germline V and J ends were trimmed by 0 bases and 3 bases, with 9 bases remaining between them. The CDR3 contains 15 residues. The V gene's germline CDR1 is LNHNV and CDR2 YYDKDF (reference sequence). The CDR3 protein is CATSREQEIGNTIYF. DNA of the CDR3: TGTGCCACCAGCAGAGAGCAGGAAATTGGAAACACCATATATTTT.